Listed below are T cell receptor beta chains from one sample, sequenced in a study of T cell responses to AZD1222 COVID-19 vaccine. Measured with immunoSEQ multiplex PCR; TCRdb has only the in-frame clones, and not every one. Here the sample spans roughly 100,000 clones, about 81% being singletons. The source material was peripheral blood, sampled on day 0 of AZD1222 vaccination. These receptors were obtained from an adult in good health. The CDR3 runs from the conserved cysteine through the conserved F or W. Each record gives: V gene, clone size, J gene, D gene, CDR3 protein, CDR3 DNA. A D gene is named only where the DNA matches it firmly. Part of the rows lack a size; the others show once, few, many or a class for expanded clones.

TRBV11-2	NA	TRBJ1-2	NA	CASSLGGSYGYTF	TGTGCCAGCAGCTTAGGAGGGTCCTATGGCTACACCTTC
TRBV19	few	TRBJ1-1	NA	CASSIYVSGTEAFF	TGTGCCAGTAGTATTTATGTTTCGGGGACGGAAGCTTTCTTT
TRBV7-8	NA	TRBJ1-5	NA	CASSRDGDLNQPQHF	TGTGCCAGCAGCCGAGACGGCGACCTGAATCAGCCCCAGCATTTT
TRBV5-6	once	TRBJ1-1	NA	CASSLMDTEAFF	TGTGCCAGCAGCTTGATGGACACTGAAGCTTTCTTT
TRBV11-2	NA	TRBJ2-7	NA	CASSLAQGPYEQYF	TGTGCCAGCAGCTTAGCCCAGGGACCCTACGAGCAGTACTTC
TRBV9	NA	TRBJ1-2	NA	CASSVEPGAYYGYTF	TGTGCCAGCAGCGTAGAACCCGGGGCCTACTATGGCTACACCTTC
TRBV19	NA	TRBJ1-4	TRBD1	CATLDRGSDEKLFF	TGTGCCACCCTAGACAGGGGTTCGGATGAAAAACTGTTTTTT
TRBV5-1	NA	TRBJ2-3	TRBD2	CASSVLAGTDTQYF	TGCGCCAGCTCGGTGCTAGCGGGCACAGATACGCAGTATTTT
TRBV6-2/TRBV6-3	NA	TRBJ2-7	NA	CASSPWGTTYEQYF	TGTGCCAGCAGTCCCTGGGGCACTACCTACGAGCAGTACTTC
TRBV7-9	once	TRBJ1-2	NA	CAIPGEYGYTF	TGTGCCATCCCCGGGGAGTATGGCTACACCTTC
TRBV9	NA	TRBJ2-7	NA	CASSVGTASSYEQYF	TGTGCCAGCAGCGTCGGGACGGCGAGCTCCTACGAGCAGTACTTC
TRBV20-1	NA	TRBJ1-1	TRBD1	CSAHRGPEAFF	TGCAGTGCTCACAGGGGCCCTGAAGCTTTCTTT
TRBV6-6	NA	TRBJ1-4	NA	CASTEGGKLFF	TGTGCCAGCACAGAGGGGGGAAAACTGTTTTTT
TRBV4-1	NA	TRBJ1-4	NA	CASSQEFSAGNEKLFF	TGCGCCAGCAGCCAAGAATTCTCTGCCGGTAATGAAAAACTGTTTTTT
TRBV7-3	NA	TRBJ2-6	TRBD1	CASSLSGGPGANVLTF	TGTGCCAGCAGCTTATCAGGGGGACCTGGGGCCAACGTCCTGACTTTC
TRBV18	NA	TRBJ1-2	TRBD1	CASSPEGTVGYTF	TGTGCCAGCTCGCCCGAGGGGACAGTAGGCTACACCTTC
TRBV5-6	NA	TRBJ2-5	NA	CASSLRTEWEETQYF	TGTGCCAGCAGCCTCAGGACAGAATGGGAAGAGACCCAGTACTTC
TRBV13	once	TRBJ2-1	TRBD1	CASSLGGQGGHEQFF	TGTGCCAGCAGCTTAGGCGGACAGGGAGGTCATGAGCAGTTCTTC
TRBV6-5	few	TRBJ1-2	NA	CASSYSPHSNYGYTF	TGTGCCAGCAGTTACTCGCCACATTCTAACTATGGCTACACCTTC
TRBV6-5	NA	TRBJ2-7	NA	CASSPLSGISYEQYF	TGTGCCAGCAGTCCCCTGTCGGGCATATCCTACGAGCAGTACTTC
TRBV2	NA	TRBJ2-7	NA	CASSELRRLTYEQYF	TGTGCCAGCAGTGAATTGCGCAGGTTAACCTACGAGCAGTACTTC
TRBV6-6	NA	TRBJ2-2	TRBD1	CASSPRDRSFNTGELFF	TGTGCCAGCAGTCCGCGGGACAGGTCGTTTAACACCGGGGAGCTGTTTTTT
TRBV7-2	NA	TRBJ1-2	TRBD1	CASSLANRGTLLNYGYTF	TGTGCCAGCAGCTTAGCCAACAGGGGAACTCTCCTAAACTATGGCTACACCTTC
TRBV4-2	NA	TRBJ2-3	TRBD2	CASSQQIGGGGTDTQYF	TGTGCCAGCAGCCAACAGATCGGGGGGGGAGGCACAGATACGCAGTATTTT